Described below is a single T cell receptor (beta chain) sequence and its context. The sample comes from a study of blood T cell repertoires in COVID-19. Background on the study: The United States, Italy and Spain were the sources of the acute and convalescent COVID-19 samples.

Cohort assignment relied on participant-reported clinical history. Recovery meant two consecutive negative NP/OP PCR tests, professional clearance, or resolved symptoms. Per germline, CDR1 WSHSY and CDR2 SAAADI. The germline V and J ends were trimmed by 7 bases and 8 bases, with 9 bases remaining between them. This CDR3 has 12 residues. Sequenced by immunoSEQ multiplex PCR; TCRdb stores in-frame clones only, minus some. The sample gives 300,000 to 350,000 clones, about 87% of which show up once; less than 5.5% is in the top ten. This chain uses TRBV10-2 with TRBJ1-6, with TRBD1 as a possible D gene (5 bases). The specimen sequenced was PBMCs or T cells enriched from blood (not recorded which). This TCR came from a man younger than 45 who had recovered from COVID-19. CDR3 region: CASTRGDSPLHF. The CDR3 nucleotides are TGCGCCAGCACACGGGGGGATTCACCCCTCCACTTT.